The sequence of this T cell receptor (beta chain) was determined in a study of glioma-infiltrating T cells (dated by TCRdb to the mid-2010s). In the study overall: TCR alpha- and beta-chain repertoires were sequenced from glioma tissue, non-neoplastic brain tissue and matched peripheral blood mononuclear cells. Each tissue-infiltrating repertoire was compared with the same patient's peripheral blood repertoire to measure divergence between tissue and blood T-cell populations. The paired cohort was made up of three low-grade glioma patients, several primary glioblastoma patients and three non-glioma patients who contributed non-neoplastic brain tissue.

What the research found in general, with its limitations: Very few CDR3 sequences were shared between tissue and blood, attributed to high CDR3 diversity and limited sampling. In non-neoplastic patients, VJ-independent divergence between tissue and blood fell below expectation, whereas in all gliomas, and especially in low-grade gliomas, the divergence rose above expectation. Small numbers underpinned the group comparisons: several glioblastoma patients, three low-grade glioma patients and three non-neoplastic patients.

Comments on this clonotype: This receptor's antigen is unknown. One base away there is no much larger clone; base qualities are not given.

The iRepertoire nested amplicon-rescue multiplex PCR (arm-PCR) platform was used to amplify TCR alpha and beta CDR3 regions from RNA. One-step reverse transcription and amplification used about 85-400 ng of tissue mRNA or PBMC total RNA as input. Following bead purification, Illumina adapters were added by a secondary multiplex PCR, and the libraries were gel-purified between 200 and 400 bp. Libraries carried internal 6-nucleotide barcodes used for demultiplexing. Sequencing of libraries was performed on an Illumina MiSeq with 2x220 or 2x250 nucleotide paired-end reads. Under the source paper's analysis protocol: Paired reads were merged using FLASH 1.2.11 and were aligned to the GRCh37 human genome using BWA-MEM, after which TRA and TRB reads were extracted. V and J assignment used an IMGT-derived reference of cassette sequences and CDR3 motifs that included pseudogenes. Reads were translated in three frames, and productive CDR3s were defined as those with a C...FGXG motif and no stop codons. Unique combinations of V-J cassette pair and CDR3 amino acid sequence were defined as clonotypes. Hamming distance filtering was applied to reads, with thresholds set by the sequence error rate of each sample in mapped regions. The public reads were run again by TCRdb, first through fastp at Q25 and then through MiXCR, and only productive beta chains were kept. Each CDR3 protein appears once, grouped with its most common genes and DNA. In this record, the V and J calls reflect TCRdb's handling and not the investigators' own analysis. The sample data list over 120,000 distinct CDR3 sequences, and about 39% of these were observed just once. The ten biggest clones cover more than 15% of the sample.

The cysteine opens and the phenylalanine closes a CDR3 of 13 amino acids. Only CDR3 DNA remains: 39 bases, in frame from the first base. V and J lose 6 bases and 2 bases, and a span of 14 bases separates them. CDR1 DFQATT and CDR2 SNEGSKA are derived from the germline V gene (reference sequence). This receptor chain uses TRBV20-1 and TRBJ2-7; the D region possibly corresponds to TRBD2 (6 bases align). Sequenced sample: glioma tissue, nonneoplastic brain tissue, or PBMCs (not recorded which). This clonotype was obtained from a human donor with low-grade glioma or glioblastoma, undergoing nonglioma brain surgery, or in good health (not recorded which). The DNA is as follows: TGCAGTGCCAACGGGGACTCAACCTACGAGCAGTACTTC. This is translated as CSANGDSTYEQYF.